The next 22 T cell receptor beta chains were all read from a single sample in a study of T cells after yellow fever vaccination. TCRdb itself ran the 5' RACE reads through MiXCR, one entry per CDR3 protein. Among about 160,000 distinct CDR3 sequences listed, 6% to 7.5% were seen once. Sequenced material: CD4+ T cells sorted from PBMCs, taken about 5 days after the first yellow fever vaccination. The receptors originated from a man younger than 35 who received the YFV17D yellow fever vaccine.

The genes are TRBV12-3 or TRBV12-4 and TRBJ2-7; TRBD1 aligns across 7 bases. This CDR3 region has 13 residues. V dropped 4 bases and J dropped 3; count of bases not matched to a gene: 3. CDR3 bases: TGTGCCAGCAGTTCAGGGGGAAACTACGAGCAGTACGTC. It encodes CASSSGGNYEQYV.

In its sample, this clonotype was seen many times. This chain connects TRBV6-5 to TRBJ1-4; the match to TRBD1 covers 8 bases. Germline V gene sequence: CDR1 MNHEY, CDR2 SVGAGI. The ends lost 4 bases at V and 1 base at J; junction bases unmatched: 8. This CDR3 has 17 amino acids. CDR3 in amino acids: CASSLQGGRLTNEKLFF. CDR3 nucleotide sequence: TGTGCCAGCAGTTTACAGGGGGGAAGGTTAACTAATGAAAAACTGTTTTTT.

This clonotype was seen at least ten times. The chain combines TRBV2 with TRBJ2-7; a possible D gene is TRBD2 (5 bases). Trimming stripped 8 bases from V and 3 bases from J, with 14 bases between. Germline loops: CDR1 SNHLY, CDR2 FYNNEI. The CDR3 totals 13 residues. In DNA, the CDR3 is TGTGCCAGCGGAGTAGGCCGGGACTACGAGCAGTACGTC. This sequence encodes CASGVGRDYEQYV.

Many counts were recorded for this clonotype. The V gene is TRBV12-3 or TRBV12-4, the J gene TRBJ2-5, with D unclear. This CDR3 has 13 residues. Trimming took 7 bases from V and 5 from J, leaving 14 bases between them. The CDR3 reads CASTPYTEETQYF. The CDR3 DNA follows: TGTGCCAGCACCCCGTACACCGAGGAGACCCAGTACTTC.

This clonotype was counted between two and nine times. This sequence joins TRBV12-3 or TRBV12-4 and TRBJ1-2; TRBD1 matches 8 bases. V trimming: 3 bases; J trimming: 8 bases; junction bases outside the gene matches: 8. The CDR3 length is 14 residues. For the CDR3, the DNA is TGTGCCAGCAGTTTTAGAAGGGACAGGAGGGGCTACACCTTC. The encoded protein is CASSFRRDRRGYTF.

This clonotype was observed a few times. The chain combines TRBV6-2 or TRBV6-3 with TRBJ2-5; D is ambiguous. This CDR3 is built from 12 residues. Trimming left V 5 bases short and J 2 bases short, with 6 bases between. Germline V gene sequence: CDR1 MNHEY, CDR2 SVGEGT. CDR3 in DNA: TGTGCCAGCAGTAACCAGCAAGAGACCCAGTACTTC. Its translation: CASSNQQETQYF.

This clonotype has just a few counts. The rearrangement joins TRBV5-1 to TRBJ2-5, with 7 bases identical to TRBD1. Trimming removed 4 bases from V and 5 bases from J; junction bases left unmatched: 8. Germline CDR1 SGHRS, CDR2 YFSETQ. The CDR3 is made up of 14 amino acids. The CDR3 loop reads CASSKNRGGETQYF. DNA of the CDR3: TGCGCCAGCAGCAAGAACAGGGGCGGTGAGACCCAGTACTTC.

This clonotype was recorded many times. The chain employs TRBV5-1 and TRBJ1-1, with TRBD1 as a possible D gene (5 bases). Between the trimmed V and J ends, which lost 0 bases and 4 bases, there was a span of 7 bases. CDR1 and CDR2 (germline): SGHRS, YFSETQ. The CDR3 is 13 amino acids. The chain's CDR3 is CASSLDGGTEAFF. CDR3 DNA sequence: TGCGCCAGCAGCTTGGACGGGGGCACTGAAGCTTTCTTT. Full variable domain (remainder filled in from reference TRBV5-1 and TRBJ1-1): KAGVTQTPRYLIKTRGQQVTLSCSPISGHRSVSWYQQTPGQGLQFLFEYFSETQRNKGNFPGRFSGRQFSNSRSEMNVSTLELGDSALYLCASSLDGGTEAFFGQGTRLTVV.

This clonotype was observed a few times. The gene calls are TRBV12-3 or TRBV12-4 and TRBJ2-1; 9 nucleotides agree with TRBD1. The CDR3 consists of 15 residues. Losses at the gene ends were 3 bases for V and 3 bases for J; bases not matched to a gene: 3. CDR3 sequence (DNA): TGTGCCAGCAGTTTCGGGACAGGGTACTACAATGAGCAGTTCTTC. Amino acids: CASSFGTGYYNEQFF.

This clonotype was seen ten or more times. The chain combines TRBV9 with TRBJ2-1, with D uncertain. Trimming cost V 0 bases and J 6 bases, with 4 bases left between them. The length of the CDR3 is 12 residues. Germline-derived CDR1 and CDR2 are SGDLS and YYNGEE. CDR3 nucleotides: TGTGCCAGCAGCGTAGCGTTCAATGAGCAGTTCTTC. Translation gives CASSVAFNEQFF.

This clonotype was recorded a few times. The chain has TRBV5-1 and TRBJ2-7; 8 bases fit TRBD1. V lost 2 bases to trimming and J lost 7 bases; unmatched junction nucleotides: 11. The germline CDR1 and CDR2 sequences are SGHRS and YFSETQ. The CDR3 length is 15 residues. CDR3 coding DNA: TGCGCCAGCAGCTTCGGACAGGGTAGTTCGTGGGAGCAGTACTTC. It yields the protein CASSFGQGSSWEQYF. The full variable domain, rest sourced from reference TRBV5-1 and TRBJ2-7, is KAGVTQTPRYLIKTRGQQVTLSCSPISGHRSVSWYQQTPGQGLQFLFEYFSETQRNKGNFPGRFSGRQFSNSRSEMNVSTLELGDSALYLCASSFGQGSSWEQYFGPGTRLTVT.

This clonotype was seen at least ten times. The chain joins TRBV7-6 to TRBJ2-4; 7 bases align to TRBD2. Trimming at V came to 4 bases and at J to 1 base, leaving 1 base not matched to a gene. CDR3 size: 14 residues. The germline gives CDR1 SGHVS, CDR2 FNYEAQ. The CDR3 reads CASSSGGAKNIQYF. The CDR3 nucleotides are TGTGCCAGCAGCTCCGGGGGGGCCAAAAACATTCAGTACTTC. Using reference TRBV7-6 and TRBJ2-4 for the parts outside the CDR3, the full variable domain is GAGVSQSPRYKVTKRGQDVALRCDPISGHVSLYWYRQALGQGPEFLTYFNYEAQQDKSGLPNDRFSAERPEGSISTLTIQRTEQRDSAMYRCASSSGGAKNIQYFGAGTRLSVL.

The table lists this clonotype with many counts. The chain uses TRBV18 and TRBJ1-1; D is unclear. CDR3 length: 15 amino acids. Germline V gene data show CDR1 as KGHSH and CDR2 as LQKENI. Trimming removed 2 bases at V and 3 bases at J, with 13 bases between. CDR3 DNA: TGTGCCAGCTCACCAGCAAACAGCCGGTACACTGAAGCTTTCTTT. It yields the protein CASSPANSRYTEAFF.

The V and J genes are TRBV5-1 and TRBJ1-2, with 10 nucleotides matching TRBD1. Germline CDR1 is SGHRS and CDR2 is YFSETQ. Losses at the gene ends were 0 bases for V and 4 bases for J; bases not matched to a gene: 3. CDR3 length: 15 amino acids. CDR3 protein: CASSLAGQGFYGYTF. CDR3 DNA sequence: TGCGCCAGCAGCTTGGCGGGACAGGGGTTCTATGGCTACACCTTC.

The chain employs TRBV15 and TRBJ1-1; D possibly corresponds to TRBD1 (5 bases). The CDR3 loop spans 12 amino acids. V was cut by 4 bases and J by 5 bases, with 8 bases left in between. Germline assignment: CDR1 LNHNV and CDR2 YYDKDF (reference sequence). CDR3 nucleotides: TGTGCCACCAGCACAGGGAATACTGAAGCTTTCTTT. It yields the protein CATSTGNTEAFF.

The chain uses TRBV19 and TRBJ2-2; D unresolved. In germline, CDR1 is LNHDA, CDR2 SQIVND (reference sequence). The V gene lost 4 bases and the J gene lost 0 bases, with 9 bases spanning the gap. The CDR3 runs 15 residues. The CDR3 sequence is CASSKRSTNTGELFF. DNA of the CDR3: TGTGCCAGTAGTAAACGGTCTACGAACACCGGGGAGCTGTTTTTT. Drawing the rest from reference TRBV19 and TRBJ2-2, the complete variable domain is DGGITQSPKYLFRKEGQNVTLSCEQNLNHDAMYWYRQDPGQGLRLIYYSQIVNDFQKGDIAEGYSVSREKKESFPLTVTSAQKNPTAFYLCASSKRSTNTGELFFGEGSRLTVL.

Many counts were recorded for this clonotype. The chain carries TRBV28 and TRBJ1-5; the D is unclear. The germline V gene encodes CDR1 MDHEN and CDR2 SYDVKM. This CDR3 comprises 15 residues. Between the trimmed V and J ends, which lost 8 bases and 7 bases, there was a span of 21 bases. The CDR3 region has the DNA TGTGCCAGCCACCAGTCGGGGAGAATGCAACAGCCCCAGCATTTT. This sequence encodes CASHQSGRMQQPQHF.

This clonotype has a count of ten or more. The V gene is TRBV5-1, the J gene TRBJ1-3; D perhaps matches TRBD1 (6 bases). V was trimmed by 4 bases and J by 0 bases, leaving 11 bases between them. Germline values: CDR1 SGHRS, CDR2 YFSETQ. The CDR3 loop spans 15 amino acids. CDR3 amino acids: CASSLTGSSGNTIYF. The CDR3 DNA reads TGCGCCAGCAGCCTCACAGGGAGCTCTGGAAACACCATATATTTT.

V and J are TRBV7-9 and TRBJ2-1; D is possibly TRBD1 or TRBD2 (5 bases each). The CDR3 consists of 13 residues. Germline lookup yields CDR1 SEHNR and CDR2 FQNEAQ (reference sequence). Trimming removed 3 bases from V and 8 bases from J, with 11 bases in between. The CDR3 bases are TGTGCCAGCAGCTTCCAGGGAGAGGATGAGCAGTTCTTC. This sequence encodes CASSFQGEDEQFF.

Ten or more counts support this clonotype. The chain links TRBV3-1 to TRBJ2-5; 13 bases fit TRBD2. The V and J ends lost 4 bases and 3 bases, in that order; junction bases with no gene match: 8. The germline gives CDR1 LGHDT, CDR2 YNNKEL (reference sequence). The CDR3 is made up of 17 amino acids. For the CDR3, the DNA is TGTGCCAGCAGCCGCCCTGGCGGACTAGCGGGGGAAGAGACCCAGTACTTC. Protein sequence: CASSRPGGLAGEETQYF.

This clonotype was counted only a few times. This chain uses TRBV7-9 with TRBJ2-5; unclear D gene. Trimming stripped 1 base from V and 0 bases from J, with 9 bases between. The germline V gene encodes CDR1 SEHNR and CDR2 FQNEAQ (reference sequence). The CDR3 sequence is 15 residues long. The DNA of the CDR3 is TGTGCCAGCAGCTTAGTACCGGCAGACCAAGAGACCCAGTACTTC. Translating it yields CASSLVPADQETQYF.

This clonotype was observed a few times. The chain has TRBV20-1 and TRBJ2-6; TRBD1 might be the D (5 bases). V was clipped by 3 bases and J by 0 bases, with 21 bases between them. The V gene's germline CDR1 is DFQATT and CDR2 SNEGSKA (reference sequence). This CDR3 is 19 amino acids long. This CDR3 is CSARPPATGRISGANVLTF. In DNA, the CDR3 is TGCAGTGCTAGGCCGCCCGCTACAGGAAGAATCTCTGGGGCCAACGTCCTGACTTTC.